The rows below give T cell receptor beta chains drawn from one sample of a study of CD8+ T cells in alopecia areata. The method was immunoSEQ multiplex PCR; TCRdb's version includes in-frame clones alone and lacks a portion of them. Here the sample spans 180,000 or so clones, approximately 50% being singletons. The material sequenced was CD8+ T cells sorted from blood, taken between weeks 51 and 54, from a patient treated with tofacitinib. The receptors here all came from a human donor with alopecia areata. The CDR3 runs from the conserved cysteine through the conserved F or W. Each record gives: V gene, D gene, J gene, clone size, CDR3 DNA, CDR3 protein. D genes are given only for firm matches. Size is stated for part of the rows, as once, few or many counts, or as a class when the clone is expanded.

>TRBV30|.|TRBJ1-5|.
TGTGCCTGGAGTACACAGGCAACAAGCAATCAGCCCCAGCATTTT
CAWSTQATSNQPQHF
>TRBV23-1|.|TRBJ1-6|.
TGCGCCAGCAGTCAATCGCCAGGGATCTATAATTCACCCCTCCACTTT
CASSQSPGIYNSPLHF
>TRBV30|TRBD1|TRBJ1-2|.
TGTGCCTGGAGTCCAGGGGGCCGAGGGGGCTACACCTTC
CAWSPGGRGGYTF
>TRBV7-9|.|TRBJ2-3|few
TGTGCCAGCAGCTTAGTATACGAGGATACGCAGTATTTT
CASSLVYEDTQYF
>TRBV13|TRBD1|TRBJ2-7|.
TGTGCCAGCAGCCAAGGGACAGCAACCTACGAGCAGTACTTC
CASSQGTATYEQYF
>TRBV7-3|.|TRBJ2-5|.
TGTGCCAGCAGCCTCATTGGTACAACGGGTACCCAGTACTTC
CASSLIGTTGTQYF
>TRBV7-6|TRBD1|TRBJ2-7|.
TGTGCCAGCAGCCCGCTTAGACAGGGGACCTACGAGCAGTACTTC
CASSPLRQGTYEQYF
>TRBV5-4|.|TRBJ2-7|.
TGTGCCAGCAGCCCTCGGGAGTCCTACGAGCAGTACTTC
CASSPRESYEQYF
>TRBV4-1|.|TRBJ2-7|.
TGCGCCAGCAGCCAGGGGGAGATCTCCTACGAGCAGTACTTC
CASSQGEISYEQYF
>TRBV30|.|TRBJ2-1|few
TGTGCCTGTTCTCCGGAAAGCTCCTACAATGAGCAGTTCTTC
CACSPESSYNEQFF
>TRBV2|.|TRBJ1-2|few
TGTGCCAGCAGTGACCCGGGGGACCAAAACTATGGCTACACCTTC
CASSDPGDQNYGYTF
>TRBV14|.|TRBJ1-1|once
TGTGCCAGCAGCCAATTTGGGTTGAACACTGAAGCTTTCTTT
CASSQFGLNTEAFF
>TRBV7-9|TRBD1|TRBJ1-1|.
TGTGCCAGCGGGACAGGACTGAACACTGAAGCTTTCTTT
CASGTGLNTEAFF
>TRBV30|TRBD1|TRBJ2-7|.
TGTGCCTGGAGTGTAGATGCCCCGACAGGGGAATTCGGCGAGCAGTACTTC
CAWSVDAPTGEFGEQYF
>TRBV10-3|.|TRBJ2-3|few
TGTGCCATCAGTGAGGGGCCTGGAGATACGCAGTATTTT
CAISEGPGDTQYF
>TRBV4-2|TRBD1|TRBJ1-3|few
TGTGCCAGCAGCCGAAACGGACCGGTGGGACAGGGTATATCCTCTGGAAACACCATATATTTT
CASSRNGPVGQGISSGNTIYF
>TRBV7-6|TRBD2|TRBJ2-5|.
TGTGCCAGCAGCACTGGGACTAGCGGGGCGAGGGGAGAGACCCAGTACTTC
CASSTGTSGARGETQYF
>TRBV7-9|TRBD1|TRBJ2-5|.
TGTGCCAGCAGCTGGGACAGGGATAACCAAGAGACCCAGTACTTC
CASSWDRDNQETQYF